Listed below are T cell receptor beta chains from one sample, sequenced in a study of cytomegalovirus exposure and HLA in healthy donors. TCRdb's copy holds only in-frame clones and misses some; the assay was immunoSEQ multiplex PCR. The sample contains 120,000 to 150,000 clones, roughly three quarters of which appear only once. Source material: PBMCs. Every receptor here comes from a woman between 45 and 60 years old in good health and CMV-seronegative. Each CDR3 is given with its conserved first and last residue. Fields, in order: J gene, D gene, clone size, CDR3 length, V gene, CDR3 DNA, CDR3 protein. A D gene is named only where the DNA matches it firmly. The size of a clone is reported for some rows only, either as once, few or many, or as a class for expanded clones.

j_gene: TRBJ2-7
d_gene: .
abundance: few
len: 11
v_gene: TRBV7-8
CDR3nt: TGTGCCAGCAGCCCCTCCCGCGAGCAGTACTTC
CDR3aa: CASSPSREQYF

j_gene: TRBJ1-5
d_gene: .
abundance: .
len: 13
v_gene: TRBV30
CDR3nt: TGTACCTGGGGGAAGGGGGACAATCAGCCCCAGCATTTT
CDR3aa: CTWGKGDNQPQHF

j_gene: TRBJ1-5
d_gene: .
abundance: .
len: 15
v_gene: TRBV6-1
CDR3nt: TGTGCCAGCAGTGAAGCGCAGGGGTGGTATCAGCCCCAGCATTTT
CDR3aa: CASSEAQGWYQPQHF

j_gene: TRBJ2-5
d_gene: .
abundance: .
len: 15
v_gene: TRBV19
CDR3nt: TGTGCCAGTAGTATTTCAGGGTCTAGCGCCCAGACCCAGTACTTC
CDR3aa: CASSISGSSAQTQYF

j_gene: TRBJ1-5
d_gene: TRBD1
abundance: .
len: 19
v_gene: TRBV7-2
CDR3nt: TGTGCCAGCAGCTTACTACCGGGGGGACAGGGGTATAGCAATCAGCCCCAGCATTTT
CDR3aa: CASSLLPGGQGYSNQPQHF

j_gene: TRBJ2-7
d_gene: .
abundance: .
len: 13
v_gene: TRBV5-1
CDR3nt: TGCGCCAGCAGCCCCGGGGACTCCTACGAGCAGTACTTC
CDR3aa: CASSPGDSYEQYF

j_gene: TRBJ2-7
d_gene: TRBD1
abundance: once
len: 16
v_gene: TRBV28
CDR3nt: TGTGCCAGCAGTGCGCAACCGGGACAGGCACTTGGCGAGCAGTACTTC
CDR3aa: CASSAQPGQALGEQYF

j_gene: TRBJ2-3
d_gene: TRBD2
abundance: .
len: 17
v_gene: TRBV5-1
CDR3nt: TGCGCCAGCAGCTTCGGATTAGCGGGGATGGGTAGCGATACGCAGTATTTT
CDR3aa: CASSFGLAGMGSDTQYF

j_gene: TRBJ1-2
d_gene: .
abundance: .
len: 15
v_gene: TRBV19
CDR3nt: TGTGCCAGTAGTATAGATCGGAGGCAGAGCTATGGCTACACCTTC
CDR3aa: CASSIDRRQSYGYTF

j_gene: TRBJ2-3
d_gene: .
abundance: .
len: 15
v_gene: TRBV11-2
CDR3nt: TGTGCCAGCAGCCTCACGGGACTCCCGGGAGATACGCAGTATTTT
CDR3aa: CASSLTGLPGDTQYF

j_gene: TRBJ2-3
d_gene: .
abundance: .
len: 15
v_gene: TRBV7-8
CDR3nt: TGTGCCAGCAGCTTACACCCTAGCCTGGCAGATACGCAGTATTTT
CDR3aa: CASSLHPSLADTQYF

j_gene: TRBJ2-5
d_gene: .
abundance: .
len: 14
v_gene: TRBV28
CDR3nt: TGTGCCAGCAGAGAGCCAGGGGAACAAGAGACCCAGTACTTC
CDR3aa: CASREPGEQETQYF

j_gene: TRBJ2-5
d_gene: TRBD2
abundance: .
len: 14
v_gene: TRBV29-1
CDR3nt: TGCAGCGCCGCTAGCGGGGGGGCATGGGAGACCCAGTACTTC
CDR3aa: CSAASGGAWETQYF

j_gene: TRBJ1-5
d_gene: .
abundance: few
len: 13
v_gene: TRBV28
CDR3nt: TGTGCCAGCAGTTTGGACTTCGGCCAGCCCCAGCATTTT
CDR3aa: CASSLDFGQPQHF

j_gene: TRBJ2-2
d_gene: .
abundance: .
len: 16
v_gene: TRBV11-3
CDR3nt: TGTGCCAGCAGCTTAGGTTTCCACGGGAACACCGGGGAGCTGTTTTTT
CDR3aa: CASSLGFHGNTGELFF

j_gene: TRBJ1-4
d_gene: .
abundance: .
len: 18
v_gene: TRBV7-9
CDR3nt: TGTGCCAGCAGCTTAAATTTAGGGACTTATGCAACTAATGAAAAACTGTTTTTT
CDR3aa: CASSLNLGTYATNEKLFF

j_gene: TRBJ1-4
d_gene: .
abundance: .
len: 16
v_gene: TRBV19
CDR3nt: TGTGCCAGTAGTATGAGCTGGGCTTCAACTAATGAAAAACTGTTTTTT
CDR3aa: CASSMSWASTNEKLFF

j_gene: TRBJ1-1
d_gene: .
abundance: few
len: 14
v_gene: TRBV9
CDR3nt: TGTGCCAGCAGCGCCAGGGTAGGGAACACTGAAGCTTTCTTT
CDR3aa: CASSARVGNTEAFF

j_gene: TRBJ1-2
d_gene: .
abundance: .
len: 13
v_gene: TRBV7-9
CDR3nt: TGTGCCAGCAGCCAATGGGCCGGGGATGGCTACACCTTC
CDR3aa: CASSQWAGDGYTF

j_gene: TRBJ1-5
d_gene: TRBD1
abundance: .
len: 13
v_gene: TRBV29-1
CDR3nt: TGCAGCGCCTCACAGGGGGGGAATCAGCCCCAGCATTTT
CDR3aa: CSASQGGNQPQHF

j_gene: TRBJ2-6
d_gene: TRBD1
abundance: few
len: 17
v_gene: TRBV4-1
CDR3nt: TGCGCCAGCAGCCAGAACCCGGACAGGTCTGGGGCCAACGTCCTGACTTTC
CDR3aa: CASSQNPDRSGANVLTF

j_gene: TRBJ2-3
d_gene: .
abundance: .
len: 14
v_gene: TRBV29-1
CDR3nt: TGCAGCGTTGAGAATCCTAGAATGAGAGGTACGCAGTATTTT
CDR3aa: CSVENPRMRGTQYF

j_gene: TRBJ1-3
d_gene: .
abundance: .
len: 15
v_gene: TRBV6-1
CDR3nt: TGTGCCAGCAGTGAAGGCACGGTCGGTGGAAACACCATATATTTT
CDR3aa: CASSEGTVGGNTIYF

j_gene: TRBJ2-3
d_gene: TRBD2
abundance: .
len: 17
v_gene: TRBV4-1
CDR3nt: TGCGCCAGCAGCCAGCCAACTAGCGGGGCTAGCACAGATACGCAGTATTTT
CDR3aa: CASSQPTSGASTDTQYF

j_gene: TRBJ2-1
d_gene: TRBD2
abundance: .
len: 15
v_gene: TRBV7-9
CDR3nt: TGTGCCAGCAGCTTTCCGGGACTAGCGGGCAATGAGCAGTTCTTC
CDR3aa: CASSFPGLAGNEQFF

j_gene: TRBJ2-1
d_gene: TRBD2
abundance: .
len: 14
v_gene: TRBV6-5
CDR3nt: TGTGCCAGCAGATTGGGACTAGCCCACAATGAGCAGTTCTTC
CDR3aa: CASRLGLAHNEQFF

j_gene: TRBJ2-7
d_gene: TRBD1
abundance: .
len: 14
v_gene: TRBV6-1
CDR3nt: TGTGCCAGCAGTGAAGCGGGACAGGGGGTCGAGCAGTACTTC
CDR3aa: CASSEAGQGVEQYF

j_gene: TRBJ2-5
d_gene: .
abundance: .
len: 13
v_gene: TRBV11-2
CDR3nt: TGTGCCAGCAGCCAGCAGGGGTCCCAGACCCAGTACTTC
CDR3aa: CASSQQGSQTQYF

j_gene: TRBJ2-3
d_gene: .
abundance: .
len: 15
v_gene: TRBV7-2
CDR3nt: TGTGCCAGCACCCAAGGCGGGGTAAGCACAGATACGCAGTATTTT
CDR3aa: CASTQGGVSTDTQYF

j_gene: TRBJ1-2
d_gene: .
abundance: .
len: 15
v_gene: TRBV27
CDR3nt: TGTGCCAGCAAGTTTTCAGGCGCCACGGTCTATGGCTACACCTTC
CDR3aa: CASKFSGATVYGYTF

j_gene: TRBJ2-2
d_gene: TRBD2
abundance: .
len: 19
v_gene: TRBV9
CDR3nt: TGTGCCAGCAGCGTACACCACCGGGGCGGGGGGCCGAACACCGGGGAGCTGTTTTTT
CDR3aa: CASSVHHRGGGPNTGELFF

j_gene: TRBJ1-5
d_gene: .
abundance: .
len: 20
v_gene: TRBV27
CDR3nt: TGTGCCAGCAGGCCCCTGAGTGGGACAAAGCTAGAAAGTAGCAATCAGCCCCAGCATTTT
CDR3aa: CASRPLSGTKLESSNQPQHF

j_gene: TRBJ1-1
d_gene: TRBD1
abundance: .
len: 14
v_gene: TRBV29-1
CDR3nt: TGCAGCGTAGACTCCGGGACAGGGGGCACTGAAGCTTTCTTT
CDR3aa: CSVDSGTGGTEAFF

j_gene: TRBJ2-7
d_gene: .
abundance: .
len: 16
v_gene: TRBV4-1
CDR3nt: TGCGCCAGCAGCCCCCGGGGCGGGGGCAGCTCCTACGAGCAGTACTTC
CDR3aa: CASSPRGGGSSYEQYF

j_gene: TRBJ2-3
d_gene: .
abundance: few
len: 15
v_gene: TRBV19
CDR3nt: TGTGCCATCATTCCTCTAGTCTCTCAGCCAGATACGCAGTATTTT
CDR3aa: CAIIPLVSQPDTQYF

j_gene: TRBJ2-5
d_gene: .
abundance: .
len: 17
v_gene: TRBV5-4
CDR3nt: TGTGCCAGCAGCCGTCCTGCGGGGAAACCAATTCAAGAGACCCAGTACTTC
CDR3aa: CASSRPAGKPIQETQYF

j_gene: TRBJ1-2
d_gene: .
abundance: .
len: 14
v_gene: TRBV9
CDR3nt: TGTGCCAGCAGCGAAACAACATCTAACTATGGCTACACCTTC
CDR3aa: CASSETTSNYGYTF

j_gene: TRBJ2-7
d_gene: .
abundance: .
len: 19
v_gene: TRBV7-2
CDR3nt: TGTGCCAGCAGCACCGACGGCGGACTGACTCACACTAGCTCCTACGAGCAGTACTTC
CDR3aa: CASSTDGGLTHTSSYEQYF

j_gene: TRBJ2-1
d_gene: .
abundance: once
len: 15
v_gene: TRBV7-6
CDR3nt: TGTGCCAGCAGCCCGACGTTGAGCGGCTCGAATGAGCAGTTCTTC
CDR3aa: CASSPTLSGSNEQFF

j_gene: TRBJ1-1
d_gene: .
abundance: .
len: 13
v_gene: TRBV30
CDR3nt: TGTGCCTGGACGAACAGGGAGAACACTGAAGCTTTCTTT
CDR3aa: CAWTNRENTEAFF

j_gene: TRBJ1-1
d_gene: TRBD1
abundance: few
len: 15
v_gene: TRBV15
CDR3nt: TGTGCCACCAGCAGAGACCGGACAGGGGGCACTGAAGCTTTCTTT
CDR3aa: CATSRDRTGGTEAFF

j_gene: TRBJ1-1
d_gene: TRBD1
abundance: .
len: 15
v_gene: TRBV9
CDR3nt: TGTGCCAGCAGCGTAGGGCAGGGGGCGAAAACTGAAGCTTTCTTT
CDR3aa: CASSVGQGAKTEAFF

j_gene: TRBJ2-3
d_gene: .
abundance: .
len: 15
v_gene: TRBV10-1
CDR3nt: TGCGCCAGCATGCTCGATGGGGGCCCGGGCGATACGCAGTATTTT
CDR3aa: CASMLDGGPGDTQYF

j_gene: TRBJ1-2
d_gene: .
abundance: .
len: 14
v_gene: TRBV2
CDR3nt: TGTGCCAGTAAATCACTCCTAGCTAACTATGGCTACACCTTC
CDR3aa: CASKSLLANYGYTF

j_gene: TRBJ2-7
d_gene: .
abundance: .
len: 15
v_gene: TRBV7-9
CDR3nt: TGTGCCAGCAGCTTATCACGGGTAAGCTCCTACGAGCAGTACTTC
CDR3aa: CASSLSRVSSYEQYF

j_gene: TRBJ1-5
d_gene: TRBD1
abundance: .
len: 14
v_gene: TRBV19
CDR3nt: TGTGCCAGTAAAACCGGACAGGGAAATCAGCCCCAGCATTTT
CDR3aa: CASKTGQGNQPQHF

j_gene: TRBJ2-1
d_gene: TRBD1
abundance: .
len: 13
v_gene: TRBV29-1
CDR3nt: TGCAGCGTTGCTAACAGGGGTGACAATGAGCAGTTCTTC
CDR3aa: CSVANRGDNEQFF

j_gene: TRBJ1-6
d_gene: .
abundance: .
len: 16
v_gene: TRBV9
CDR3nt: TGTGCCAGCCGCCAAGGGGATACAGGGTTGAATTCACCCCTCCACTTT
CDR3aa: CASRQGDTGLNSPLHF

j_gene: TRBJ1-4
d_gene: .
abundance: .
len: 15
v_gene: TRBV13
CDR3nt: TGTGCCAGCAGCCAATCAGGGGTATTGAATGAAAAACTGTTTTTT
CDR3aa: CASSQSGVLNEKLFF

j_gene: TRBJ1-5
d_gene: .
abundance: .
len: 14
v_gene: TRBV10-3
CDR3nt: TGTGCCATCAGTGAGAGGGACTTAGATCAGCCCCAGCATTTT
CDR3aa: CAISERDLDQPQHF

j_gene: TRBJ2-2
d_gene: TRBD1
abundance: few
len: 16
v_gene: TRBV23-1
CDR3nt: TGCGCCAGCAGTCAAGGGACAGGGGGCGAGGGCGGGGAGCTGTTTTTT
CDR3aa: CASSQGTGGEGGELFF

j_gene: TRBJ2-7
d_gene: .
abundance: .
len: 13
v_gene: TRBV27
CDR3nt: TGTGCCAGCAGTAAGTACTCCTCGGGGGAGCAGTACTTC
CDR3aa: CASSKYSSGEQYF

j_gene: TRBJ2-6
d_gene: .
abundance: .
len: 16
v_gene: TRBV6-5
CDR3nt: TGTGCCAGCAGTTCGCAACAATTCTCTGGGGCCAACGTCCTGACTTTC
CDR3aa: CASSSQQFSGANVLTF

j_gene: TRBJ1-1
d_gene: TRBD1
abundance: .
len: 15
v_gene: TRBV7-2
CDR3nt: TGTGCCAGCAGCCCCCGGACAGGCGTGAACACTGAAGCTTTCTTT
CDR3aa: CASSPRTGVNTEAFF

j_gene: TRBJ2-1
d_gene: .
abundance: .
len: 14
v_gene: TRBV4-2
CDR3nt: TGTGCCAGCAGCCAAGCGGAGCTTGTGAATGAGCAGTTCTTC
CDR3aa: CASSQAELVNEQFF

j_gene: TRBJ2-1
d_gene: TRBD1
abundance: .
len: 16
v_gene: TRBV7-2
CDR3nt: TGTGCCAGCAGCTTCCAGACGGGACAGCCCTACAATGAGCAGTTCTTC
CDR3aa: CASSFQTGQPYNEQFF

j_gene: TRBJ1-1
d_gene: .
abundance: few
len: 16
v_gene: TRBV7-8
CDR3nt: TGTGCCAGCAGTGCCGGGGGGTTGGGCCTTGGGACTGAAGCTTTCTTT
CDR3aa: CASSAGGLGLGTEAFF